This T cell receptor beta chain was recovered during a study of T cells after yellow fever vaccination. General observations from the study: Weaker overall was a secondary response that nonetheless peaked faster, on day 5 versus 15. Only a small proportion of the clonotypes turned up in both the CD4 and the CD8 compartments, likely arising from convergent recombination. After the booster, 96% of CD4 and roughly nine tenths of CD8 primary-response clones were re-detected.

As regards this clonotype: Antigen unknown.

The TCR cDNA carried a universal primer site and UMIs from 5'RACE template switching. Using its own MiXCR run on the 5' RACE reads, TCRdb lists one record per CDR3 protein. Found here are hundreds of thousands of distinct CDR3 sequences, about 12% of them singletons; the top ten hold under 15%. The CDR3 length is 14 residues. CDR1 is MDHEN, CDR2 SYDVKM, per germline. The V end was cut by 5 bases, the J end by 3 bases, with 13 bases between. The chain joins TRBV28 to TRBJ1-1; possible D gene TRBD1, 5 bases. The sequence derives from a man aged 25 to 45 who received the YFV17D yellow fever vaccine. Sequenced material: PBMCs, taken on the day of the yellow fever booster vaccination. CDR3 nucleotide sequence: TGTGCCAGCAGTCCCTGGGACGAGGACACTGAAGCTTTCTTT. Residues: CASSPWDEDTEAFF.